This T cell receptor (beta chain) originates from a study of OX40 agonist ivuxolimab in advanced cancers. As for the study in general: The dose-escalation group included hepatocellular carcinoma, melanoma, renal cell carcinoma and head and neck cancer.

This clone has just one count. Its specificity is not known. Sequencing was performed with immunoSEQ multiplex PCR; in TCRdb, only in-frame clones are kept and a portion is missing. Seen here are 85,000 to 100,000 clones, about 85% observed once, and the top ten hold 3.5% to 4%. V shed 5 bases and J shed 9 bases, with 25 bases lying between them. Germline CDR1 and CDR2: MDHEN and SYDVKM. The CDR3 length is 16 residues. Study findings and constraints: Also showing low normalized T-cell clonal expansion were some of the nonresponders. With doses of 0.1 to 3.0 mg/kg, CD4+ and CD8+ blood T cells had undergone clonal expansion by week 6.

The sequences come from CD4+ or CD8+ T cells sorted from blood, collected in a trial of the OX40 agonist ivuxolimab. The chain recombines TRBV28 with TRBJ2-5; the D gene is possibly TRBD2 (7 bases). The TCR sequence derives from an adult with an advanced solid tumor such as melanoma, head and neck, liver or kidney cancer. The CDR3: CASSNSRTDFREAQYF. CDR3 DNA: TGTGCCAGCAGTAATAGCCGGACAGACTTTCGGGAGGCCCAGTACTTC.